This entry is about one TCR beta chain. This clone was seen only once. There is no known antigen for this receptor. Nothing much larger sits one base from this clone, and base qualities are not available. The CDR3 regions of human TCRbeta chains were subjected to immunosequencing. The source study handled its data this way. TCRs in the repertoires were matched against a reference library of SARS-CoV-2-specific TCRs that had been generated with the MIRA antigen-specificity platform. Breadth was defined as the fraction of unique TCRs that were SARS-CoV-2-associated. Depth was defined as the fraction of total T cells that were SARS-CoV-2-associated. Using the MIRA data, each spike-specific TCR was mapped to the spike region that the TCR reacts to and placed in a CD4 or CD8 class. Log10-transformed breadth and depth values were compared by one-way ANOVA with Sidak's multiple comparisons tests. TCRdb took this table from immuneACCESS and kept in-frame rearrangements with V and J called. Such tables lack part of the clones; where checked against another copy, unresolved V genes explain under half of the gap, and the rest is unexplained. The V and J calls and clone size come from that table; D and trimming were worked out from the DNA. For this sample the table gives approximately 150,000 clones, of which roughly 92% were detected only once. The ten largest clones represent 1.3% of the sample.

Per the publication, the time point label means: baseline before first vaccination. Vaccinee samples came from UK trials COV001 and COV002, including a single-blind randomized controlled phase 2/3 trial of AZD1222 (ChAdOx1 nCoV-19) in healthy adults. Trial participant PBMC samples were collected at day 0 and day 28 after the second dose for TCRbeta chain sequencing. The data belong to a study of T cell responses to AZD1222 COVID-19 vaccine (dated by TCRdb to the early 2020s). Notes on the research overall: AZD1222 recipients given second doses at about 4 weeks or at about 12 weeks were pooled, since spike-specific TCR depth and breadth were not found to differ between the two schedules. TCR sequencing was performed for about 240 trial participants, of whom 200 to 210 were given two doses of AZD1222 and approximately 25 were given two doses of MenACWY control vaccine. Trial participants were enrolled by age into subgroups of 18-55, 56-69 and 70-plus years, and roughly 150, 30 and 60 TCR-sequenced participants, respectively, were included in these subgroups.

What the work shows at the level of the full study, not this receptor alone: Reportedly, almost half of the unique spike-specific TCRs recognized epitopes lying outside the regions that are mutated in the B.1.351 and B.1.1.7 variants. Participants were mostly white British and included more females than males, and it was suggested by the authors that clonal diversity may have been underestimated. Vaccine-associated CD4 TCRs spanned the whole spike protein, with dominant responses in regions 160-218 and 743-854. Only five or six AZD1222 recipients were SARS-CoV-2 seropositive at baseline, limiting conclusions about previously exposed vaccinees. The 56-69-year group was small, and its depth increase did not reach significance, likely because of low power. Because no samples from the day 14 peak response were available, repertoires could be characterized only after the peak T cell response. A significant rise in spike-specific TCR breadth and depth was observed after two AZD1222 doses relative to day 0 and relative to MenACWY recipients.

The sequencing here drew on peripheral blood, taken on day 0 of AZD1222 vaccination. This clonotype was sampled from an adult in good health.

CDR3 region: CASMGERNQPQHF. In nucleotides, the sequence is TGTGCCAGCATGGGGGAACGGAATCAGCCCCAGCATTTT. Recombination linked TRBV28 to TRBJ1-5, with a tentative D gene TRBD1 over 5 matching bases. Trimming at the junction amounts to 7 bases on V and 4 bases on J, and the germline ends lie 11 bases apart. Inclusive of the bounding cysteine and phenylalanine, the CDR3 is 13 residues long. The read is trimmed to its CDR3 DNA, 39 bases read in frame from base 1. Looking up the germline V gene yields CDR1 MDHEN and CDR2 SYDVKM.